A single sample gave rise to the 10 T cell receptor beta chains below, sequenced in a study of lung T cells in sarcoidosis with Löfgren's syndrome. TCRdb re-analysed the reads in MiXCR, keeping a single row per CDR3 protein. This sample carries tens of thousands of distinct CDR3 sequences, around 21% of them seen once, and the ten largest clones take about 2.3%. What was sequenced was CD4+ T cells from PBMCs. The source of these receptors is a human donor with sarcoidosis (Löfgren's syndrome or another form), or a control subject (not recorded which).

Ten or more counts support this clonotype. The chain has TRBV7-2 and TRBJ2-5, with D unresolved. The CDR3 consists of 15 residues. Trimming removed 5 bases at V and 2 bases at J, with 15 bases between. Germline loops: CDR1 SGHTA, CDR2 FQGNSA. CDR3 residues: CASSLGLWQQETQYF. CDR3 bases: TGTGCCAGCAGCCTAGGGTTATGGCAGCAAGAGACCCAGTACTTC.

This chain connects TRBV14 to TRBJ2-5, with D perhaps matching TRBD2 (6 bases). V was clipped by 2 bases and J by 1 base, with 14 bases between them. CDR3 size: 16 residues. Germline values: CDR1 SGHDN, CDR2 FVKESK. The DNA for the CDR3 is TGTGCCAGCAGCCAATCATTTACGGGAGCCCAAGAGACCCAGTACTTC. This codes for CASSQSFTGAQETQYF. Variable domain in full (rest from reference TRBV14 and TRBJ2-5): EAGVTQFPSHSVIEKGQTVTLRCDPISGHDNLYWYRRVMGKEIKFLLHFVKESKQDESGMPNNRFLAERTGGTYSTLKVQPAELEDSGVYFCASSQSFTGAQETQYFGPGTRLLVL.

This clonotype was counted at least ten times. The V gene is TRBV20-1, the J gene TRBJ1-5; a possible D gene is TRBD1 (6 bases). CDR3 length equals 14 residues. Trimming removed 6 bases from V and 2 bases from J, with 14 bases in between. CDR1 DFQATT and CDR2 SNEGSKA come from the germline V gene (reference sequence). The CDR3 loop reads CSARKDSGNQPQHF. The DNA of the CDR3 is TGCAGTGCCCGAAAGGACAGCGGCAATCAGCCCCAGCATTTT.

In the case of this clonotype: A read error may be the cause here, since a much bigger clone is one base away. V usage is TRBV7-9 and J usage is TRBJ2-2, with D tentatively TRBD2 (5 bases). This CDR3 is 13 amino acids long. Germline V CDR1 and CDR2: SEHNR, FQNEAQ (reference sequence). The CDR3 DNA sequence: TGTGCCAGCAGCTTAGTTAACACCGGGAAGCTGTTTTTT. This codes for CASSLVNTGKLFF.

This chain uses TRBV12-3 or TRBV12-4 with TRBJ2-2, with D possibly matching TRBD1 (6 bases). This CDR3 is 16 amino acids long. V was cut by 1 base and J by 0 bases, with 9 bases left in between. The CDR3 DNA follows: TGTGCCAGCAGTTTAGTTGGGACAACGAACACCGGGGAGCTGTTTTTT. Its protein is CASSLVGTTNTGELFF.

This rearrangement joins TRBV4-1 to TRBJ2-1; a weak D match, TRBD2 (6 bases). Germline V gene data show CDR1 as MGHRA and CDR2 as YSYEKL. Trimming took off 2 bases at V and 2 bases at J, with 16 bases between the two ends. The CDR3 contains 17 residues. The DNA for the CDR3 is TGCGCCAGCAGCCAATACACCGGGACTCCTACCTACAATGAGCAGTTCTTC. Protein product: CASSQYTGTPTYNEQFF.

CDR3 amino acids: CAWAGLAGVNSYNEQFF. The CDR3 region has the DNA TGTGCCTGGGCGGGACTAGCGGGAGTAAACTCCTACAATGAGCAGTTCTTC. The rearrangement links TRBV30 to TRBJ2-1; 14 bases map to TRBD2. The V segment lost 5 bases and the J segment 0 bases; nucleotides outside the gene matches: 6. CDR3 length: 17 residues. Germline assignment: CDR1 GTSNPN and CDR2 SVGIG (reference sequence).

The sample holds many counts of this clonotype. Here the CDR3 reads CSARTPEGADTQYF. CDR3 nucleotide sequence: TGCAGTGCGAGGACACCCGAGGGAGCAGATACGCAGTATTTT. This sequence joins TRBV20-1 and TRBJ2-3; D tentatively reads TRBD1 or TRBD2 (5 bases each). Germline V gene sequence: CDR1 DFQATT, CDR2 SNEGSKA (reference sequence). The CDR3 is 14 amino acids. V lost 6 bases to trimming and J lost 4 bases, with 17 bases between them.

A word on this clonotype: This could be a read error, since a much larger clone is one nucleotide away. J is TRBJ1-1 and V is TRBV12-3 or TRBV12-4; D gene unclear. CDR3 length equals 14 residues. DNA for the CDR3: TGTGCCAGCAGTTTCGGAGGCGGGCGCACTGGAGCTTTCTTT. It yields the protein CASSFGGGRTGAFF.

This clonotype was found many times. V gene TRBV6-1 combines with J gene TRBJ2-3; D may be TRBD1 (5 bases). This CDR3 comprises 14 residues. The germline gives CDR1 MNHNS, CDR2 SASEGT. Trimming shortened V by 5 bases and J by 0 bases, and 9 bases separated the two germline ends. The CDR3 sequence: CASSSGSSTDTQYF. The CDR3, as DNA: TGTGCCAGCAGTTCAGGGTCAAGCACAGATACGCAGTATTTT.